The T cell receptor (beta chain) described here comes from a study of radiation and T cells in renal cell carcinoma. Study-wide results and limits: From baseline, blood top tumor clonotypes peaked at 2 weeks post-radiation.

Produced via immunoSEQ multiplex PCR; TCRdb's table is partial and in-frame only. The sample yields approximately 150,000 clones, approximately 86% seen once. The time point: blood 4 weeks post-SBRT, at nephrectomy. Treatment of the sample: 15 Gy SBRT to primary tumor, nephrectomy 4 weeks later. Nephrectomy followed 15 Gy stereotactic body radiation by 4 weeks. As for this clone: Antigen specificity is unknown.

The receptor's source is a woman aged 45-65 years with renal cell carcinoma. The source was blood, collected from a patient whose treatment included radiotherapy and nephrectomy.

The CDR3 DNA sequence: TGTGCCAGCAGCCTACCAGGGGCCCTATACGAGCAGTACTTC. Amino acids: CASSLPGALYEQYF. The chain couples TRBV11-2 to TRBJ2-7; D is possibly TRBD1 (6 bases). This CDR3 has 14 amino acids. Germline-derived CDR1 and CDR2 are SGHAT and FQNNGV. V shed 5 bases and J shed 4 bases, with 15 bases lying between them.